These T cell receptor beta chains were read from a single sample in a study of blood T cell repertoires in COVID-19. Clones were read by immunoSEQ multiplex PCR, and TCRdb kept only the in-frame ones, dropping some. The sample carries roughly 250,000 clones, 80% to 90% recorded once. The material sequenced was PBMCs or T cells enriched from blood (not recorded which). All receptors derive from a woman younger than 30 who had recovered from COVID-19. Both conserved end residues are part of each CDR3. The order of the fields is D gene, CDR3 length, V gene, J gene, CDR3 protein, CDR3 DNA. D genes are given only for firm matches.

D: TRBD1; length: 13; V: TRBV29-1; J: TRBJ2-7; CDR3: CSVERQGADEQYF; DNA: TGCAGCGTTGAACGGCAGGGGGCAGACGAGCAGTACTTC
D: TRBD2; length: 17; V: TRBV12-5; J: TRBJ2-3; CDR3: CASGLPGLAGGVDTQYF; DNA: TGTGCTAGTGGTTTGCCGGGACTAGCGGGGGGGGTAGATACGCAGTATTTT
D: -; length: 14; V: TRBV5-1; J: TRBJ2-3; CDR3: CASSPRDFTDTQYF; DNA: TGCGCCAGCAGCCCCCGGGACTTCACAGATACGCAGTATTTT
D: TRBD2; length: 16; V: TRBV9; J: TRBJ2-3; CDR3: CASSSPRGGASDTQYF; DNA: TGTGCCAGCAGCTCACCCCGCGGGGGGGCCTCGGATACGCAGTATTTT
D: -; length: 12; V: TRBV6-5; J: TRBJ1-4; CDR3: CASARGGEKLFF; DNA: TGTGCCAGCGCACGGGGAGGCGAAAAACTGTTTTTT
D: TRBD2; length: 15; V: TRBV5-1; J: TRBJ2-7; CDR3: CASSWGSGGANEQYF; DNA: TGCGCCAGCAGCTGGGGTAGCGGGGGGGCGAACGAGCAGTACTTC
D: TRBD1; length: 16; V: TRBV27; J: TRBJ1-1; CDR3: CASSLWGGTGASEAFF; DNA: TGTGCCAGCAGTTTATGGGGGGGGACAGGGGCGTCTGAAGCTTTCTTT
D: -; length: 12; V: TRBV5-1; J: TRBJ2-5; CDR3: CASSRGQETQYF; DNA: TGCGCCAGCAGCCGCGGACAAGAGACCCAGTACTTC
D: TRBD1; length: 12; V: TRBV3-1/TRBV3-2; J: TRBJ1-4; CDR3: CATTGPGEKLFF; DNA: TGTGCCACGACAGGGCCCGGGGAAAAACTGTTTTTT
D: -; length: 14; V: TRBV3-1/TRBV3-2; J: TRBJ1-2; CDR3: CASSPYGGAHGYTF; DNA: TGTGCCAGCAGCCCCTACGGAGGGGCGCATGGCTACACCTTC
D: -; length: 15; V: TRBV28; J: TRBJ1-1; CDR3: CASSPRGFMNTEAFF; DNA: TGTGCCAGCAGTCCCCGGGGGTTCATGAACACTGAAGCTTTCTTT
D: TRBD2; length: 17; V: TRBV5-1; J: TRBJ2-3; CDR3: CASSGPLAGEATDTQYF; DNA: TGCGCCAGCAGCGGACCCTTAGCGGGGGAGGCCACAGATACGCAGTATTTT
D: TRBD2; length: 16; V: TRBV6-4; J: TRBJ2-1; CDR3: CASSHTSGALYNEQFF; DNA: TGTGCCAGCAGCCACACTAGCGGGGCCTTATACAATGAGCAGTTCTTC
D: -; length: 13; V: TRBV18; J: TRBJ1-5; CDR3: CASSPGRNQPQHF; DNA: TGTGCCAGCTCACCAGGGAGGAATCAGCCCCAGCATTTT
D: -; length: 17; V: TRBV5-4; J: TRBJ1-2; CDR3: CASSLAPTANTLYGYTF; DNA: TGTGCCAGCAGCTTGGCCCCGACAGCAAATACGCTCTATGGCTACACCTTC
D: TRBD2; length: 19; V: TRBV11-2; J: TRBJ2-6; CDR3: CASSLNSGAFSSGANVLTF; DNA: TGTGCCAGCAGCTTAAACAGCGGGGCCTTTAGCTCTGGGGCCAACGTCCTGACTTTC
D: -; length: 14; V: TRBV2; J: TRBJ1-2; CDR3: CASSAGGGHYGYTF; DNA: TGTGCCAGCAGTGCGGGTGGCGGTCACTATGGCTACACCTTC
D: TRBD2; length: 20; V: TRBV9; J: TRBJ2-3; CDR3: CASSPQTSGRYAGDTDTQYF; DNA: TGTGCCAGCAGCCCCCAGACTAGCGGGCGATACGCGGGGGACACAGATACGCAGTATTTT
D: TRBD2; length: 15; V: TRBV6-2/TRBV6-3; J: TRBJ2-1; CDR3: CASSDLAGGVDEQFF; DNA: TGTGCCAGCAGTGATCTAGCGGGGGGTGTAGATGAGCAGTTCTTC
D: -; length: 12; V: TRBV9; J: TRBJ2-7; CDR3: CASSRSSSEQYF; DNA: TGTGCCAGCAGCCGATCTAGCAGCGAGCAGTACTTC
D: -; length: 13; V: TRBV7-9; J: TRBJ1-1; CDR3: CASSFQEDTEAFF; DNA: TGTGCCAGCAGCTTCCAGGAGGACACTGAAGCTTTCTTT
D: -; length: 18; V: TRBV18; J: TRBJ1-1; CDR3: CASSPRHGQGIMNTEAFF; DNA: TGTGCCAGCTCACCAAGACACGGCCAGGGGATCATGAACACTGAAGCTTTCTTT
D: TRBD2; length: 14; V: TRBV19; J: TRBJ2-7; CDR3: CASSPSGGSYEQYF; DNA: TGTGCCAGTAGTCCCAGCGGGGGCTCCTACGAGCAGTACTTC